The source of this T cell receptor beta chain is a study of T-cell memory formation after mild COVID-19. About the research overall: TCR clusters showed largely donor specificity. Findings and caveats of the study: Clones contracting over day 15 to 85 were CD4/CD8 balanced, with later expanders leaning CD4+.

cDNA libraries for TCR alpha and TCR beta, carrying sample barcodes and UMIs, came from 5'RACE with constant-segment primers. A single record per CDR3 protein comes from TCRdb applying MiXCR to the 5' RACE reads. The table records fewer than 400,000 distinct CDR3 sequences, 15% to 20% of them present only once. The CDR3 loop spans 13 amino acids. Germline values: CDR1 KGHDR, CDR2 SFDVKD. Trimming took 9 bases from V and 6 from J; bases not matched to a gene: 2. About this clonotype itself: Its antigen is unidentified.

The sequence was obtained from a man between 18 and 29 years old who had mild COVID-19 (a few samples of this study predate the infection). Cell type and time point are not known. The chain recombines TRBV24-1 with TRBJ2-1; 12 positions match TRBD2. Specimen: PBMCs or a T cell subset sorted from them (not recorded which). The CDR3 bases are TGTGCCACCCCTAGCGGGGGGGCCAATGAGCAGTTCTTC. As protein: CATPSGGANEQFF.